The 26 T cell receptor beta chains presented below share a single source sample, sequenced in a study of CD8 T cells in Susac syndrome. RNA totalling roughly 0.45 to 1 ug underwent reverse transcription with random hexamers. TCRdb called the immunoSEQ multiplex PCR reads again in MiXCR, with one record for every CDR3 protein. This sample has about 300,000 distinct CDR3 sequences; 70% to 90% occur once, and the top ten carry around 0.18%. The sample consisted of CD8+ T cells from PBMCs. These receptors came from a human donor with multiple sclerosis.

The J gene is TRBJ2-1, the V gene TRBV7-9, with 14 bases fitting TRBD2. Germline CDR1 reads SEHNR; CDR2 reads FQNEAQ (reference sequence). V trimming: 6 bases; J trimming: 7 bases; junction bases outside the gene matches: 8. The length of the CDR3 is 16 residues. CDR3 region: CASSFPGLAGENEQFF. Written as DNA, the CDR3 is TGTGCCAGCAGTTTTCCGGGACTAGCGGGAGAAAATGAGCAGTTCTTC. The full variable domain, in which reference TRBV7-9 and TRBJ2-1 provide the parts outside the CDR3, is DTGVSQNPRHKITKRGQNVTFRCDPISEHNRLYWYRQTLGQGPEFLTYFQNEAQLEKSRLLSDRFSAERPKGSFSTLEIQRTEQGDSAMYLCASSFPGLAGENEQFFGPGTRLTVL.

This chain links TRBV28 with TRBJ1-1; D is unclear. V shed 7 bases and J shed 3 bases, with 21 bases lying between them. Per germline, CDR1 MDHEN and CDR2 SYDVKM. This CDR3 is built from 16 residues. As DNA, the CDR3 is TGTGCCAGCACCTACGGACCCACCGGTGAGGACACTGAAGCTTTCTTT. Translated: CASTYGPTGEDTEAFF.

The rearrangement links TRBV4-2 to TRBJ2-7, with TRBD1 as a possible D gene (6 bases). The germline V and J ends were trimmed by 0 bases and 1 base, with 22 bases remaining between them. The CDR3 covers 19 residues. In germline, CDR1 is LGHNA, CDR2 YNFKEQ. CDR3 bases: TGTGCCAGCAGCCAAGATAGTCGGATCCGGACAGAGACTTCCTACGAGCAGTACTTC. Amino acids: CASSQDSRIRTETSYEQYF.

The chain joins TRBV12-3 or TRBV12-4 to TRBJ1-2, with D maybe TRBD1 (5 bases). The CDR3 runs 14 residues. V was pared by 7 bases and J by 6 bases, with 18 bases between. CDR3 sequence: CASNPPRLGHGYTF. The CDR3 DNA follows: TGTGCCAGCAATCCACCGCGATTGGGGCATGGCTACACCTTC.

The V call is TRBV7-3, the J call TRBJ2-5; D perhaps matches TRBD2 (6 bases). Germline V CDR1 and CDR2: SGHTA, FQGTGA. V lost 5 bases, J lost 5 bases, and 24 bases lay in between. There are 17 residues in the CDR3. In nucleotides, the CDR3 is TGTGCCAGCAGCCCCGTCGTTCGGGGGAGTAAGGAGGAGACCCAGTACTTC. It specifies CASSPVVRGSKEETQYF.

The V call is TRBV27, the J call TRBJ2-6, with D unresolved. Trimming stripped 5 bases from V and 0 bases from J, with 8 bases between. The CDR3 totals 15 residues. The germline CDR1 and CDR2 sequences are MNHEY and SMNVEV (reference sequence). The CDR3 spells CASSGAHSGANVLTF. CDR3 sequence (DNA): TGTGCCAGCAGTGGTGCACACTCTGGGGCCAACGTCCTGACTTTC.

This rearrangement joins TRBV7-3 to TRBJ2-5, with D perhaps matching TRBD2 (7 bases). Looked up from germline, CDR1 is SGHTA and CDR2 is FQGTGA. The CDR3 totals 15 residues. Deletions cut 5 bases from V and 4 bases from J, with 17 bases between. The CDR3 DNA is TGTGCCAGCAGCCCGTTAGGGGGGGCGCGAGAGACCCAGTACTTC. It encodes CASSPLGGARETQYF.

The V gene is TRBV6-2 or TRBV6-3, the J gene TRBJ2-7; D gene uncertain. CDR1 is MNHEY and CDR2 is SVGEGT in the germline V gene. V lost 7 bases to trimming and J lost 3 bases, with 7 bases between them. The CDR3 runs to 11 residues. DNA of the CDR3: TGTGCCAGCAAACAGAGCTACGAGCAGTACTTC. Translating it yields CASKQSYEQYF.

The V gene is TRBV7-9, the J gene TRBJ2-5; a possible D gene is TRBD2 (6 bases). V lost 5 bases, J lost 3 bases, and 10 bases lay in between. CDR3 length: 13 residues. In germline, CDR1 is SEHNR, CDR2 FQNEAQ (reference sequence). The CDR3 coding sequence is TGTGCCAGCAGCCCCGTAGCGGAAGAGACCCAGTACTTC. This codes for CASSPVAEETQYF.

The chain is built from TRBV27 and TRBJ2-5, with 8 positions matching TRBD1. Germline loops: CDR1 MNHEY, CDR2 SMNVEV (reference sequence). V lost 3 bases and J lost 2; bases outside the gene matches: 5. The CDR3 is 15 residues long. The CDR3 sequence: CASSFIGQGQETQYF. In nucleotides, the CDR3 is TGTGCCAGCAGTTTCATCGGACAGGGACAAGAGACCCAGTACTTC.

V gene TRBV2 combines with J gene TRBJ1-2, with D possibly TRBD1 on 5 matching bases. The V and J ends lost 8 bases and 0 bases respectively, with 16 bases between them. The CDR3 runs to 15 residues. Germline loops: CDR1 SNHLY, CDR2 FYNNEI. DNA for the CDR3: TGTGCCAGCTCCATAACGCCAGGGTCTAACTATGGCTACACCTTC. It yields the protein CASSITPGSNYGYTF.

The rearrangement uses TRBV15 and TRBJ1-6; D is ambiguous. Trimming took off 10 bases at V and 5 bases at J, with 12 bases between the two ends. The germline CDR1 and CDR2 sequences are LNHNV and YYDKDF (reference sequence). The CDR3 consists of 13 residues. The CDR3 loop reads CASGAVHNSPLHF. CDR3 coding DNA: TGTGCCAGCGGCGCGGTCCATAATTCACCCCTCCACTTT.

This rearrangement joins TRBV7-2 to TRBJ1-5; D unclear. The CDR3 has 16 amino acids. V lost 2 bases to trimming and J lost 0 bases, with 11 bases between them. Germline assignment: CDR1 SGHTA and CDR2 FQGNSA. CDR3 sequence: CASSLSTVDSNQPQHF. The DNA of the CDR3 is TGTGCCAGCAGCTTAAGCACAGTCGATAGCAATCAGCCCCAGCATTTT.

V is TRBV5-6 and J is TRBJ2-3; 7 nucleotides line up with TRBD2. Germline V gene data show CDR1 as SGHDT and CDR2 as YYEEEE. Unmatched junction bases numbered 5, after V lost 0 bases and J lost 4 bases. There are 15 residues in the CDR3. Written as DNA, the CDR3 is TGTGCCAGCAGCTTGGGGACTAGTTTAGCAGATACGCAGTATTTT. Protein sequence: CASSLGTSLADTQYF.

The gene calls are TRBV4-2 and TRBJ2-1; 9 nucleotides line up with TRBD2. Germline CDR1 is LGHNA and CDR2 is YNFKEQ. J lost 4 bases, V lost 0 bases, and 4 bases had no gene match. The CDR3 loop spans 16 amino acids. CDR3 DNA sequence: TGTGCCAGCAGCCAAGAGGGCGGGGGGGCATACAATGAGCAGTTCTTC. The encoded protein is CASSQEGGGAYNEQFF.

The genes are TRBV3-1 and TRBJ1-1, with D unresolved. CDR1 LGHDT and CDR2 YNNKEL come from the germline V gene (reference sequence). V dropped 3 bases and J dropped 5 bases, with 16 bases sitting between them. The CDR3 extends over 15 amino acids. This CDR3 reads CASSHDPQVTTEAFF. CDR3 DNA: TGTGCCAGCAGCCATGATCCCCAGGTTACTACTGAAGCTTTCTTT.

The genes are TRBV27 and TRBJ2-7, with 11 bases lining up with TRBD2. This CDR3 spans 14 amino acids. V was clipped by 6 bases and J by 4 bases; unmatched bases: 5. Germline loops: CDR1 MNHEY, CDR2 SMNVEV (reference sequence). The CDR3 DNA is TGTGCCAGCAGACTAGCGGGAGTCTGGTACGAGCAGTACTTC. Its translation: CASRLAGVWYEQYF.

The rearrangement joins TRBV10-3 to TRBJ2-3; 13 bases line up with TRBD2. The CDR3 runs to 14 residues. The V and J ends lost 10 bases and 5 bases, in that order; junction bases with no gene match: 6. In germline, CDR1 is ENHRY, CDR2 SYGVKD. The CDR3: CATGLAGERDTQYF. The CDR3 region has the DNA TGTGCCACAGGACTAGCGGGAGAAAGAGATACGCAGTATTTT.

This chain links TRBV29-1 with TRBJ2-3; 9 bases are shared with TRBD1. Germline assignment: CDR1 SQVTM and CDR2 ANQGSEA. The CDR3 runs to 13 residues. The junction had 5 bases not matched to a gene; V was cut back by 7 bases and J by 3 bases. This CDR3 is CSGTGGATDTQYF. CDR3 DNA: TGCAGCGGAACAGGGGGCGCGACAGATACGCAGTATTTT.

This clonotype was picked up a small number of times. The V gene is TRBV6-2 or TRBV6-3, the J gene TRBJ2-5; no firm D call. Germline assignment: CDR1 MNHEY and CDR2 SVGEGT. The V end was cut by 6 bases, the J end by 2 bases, with 13 bases between. The CDR3 runs 14 residues. Written as DNA, the CDR3 is TGTGCCAGCAGCCTTCCATGGCCGCAAGAGACCCAGTACTTC. This codes for CASSLPWPQETQYF.

The rearrangement joins TRBV5-5 to TRBJ2-7, with D perhaps assigned TRBD1 or TRBD2 (8 bases each). Germline-derived CDR1 and CDR2 are SGHKS and YYEKEE (reference sequence). CDR3 length equals 15 residues. V gave up 2 bases and J gave up 2 bases, with 14 bases separating them. CDR3 in DNA: TGTGCCAGCAGCTTTAGCGGGACAGGTACCTACGAGCAGTACTTC. Translating gives CASSFSGTGTYEQYF.

The V call is TRBV4-2, the J call TRBJ2-7, with 7 bases matching TRBD2. CDR1 is LGHNA and CDR2 is YNFKEQ in the germline V gene. V was pared by 0 bases and J by 3 bases, with 5 bases of the junction left unmatched. The CDR3 has 15 amino acids. CDR3 bases: TGTGCCAGCAGCCAAGAGCCGGGAGGCTTCTACGAGCAGTACTTC. It codes for CASSQEPGGFYEQYF.

The chain combines TRBV20-1 with TRBJ2-2, with TRBD1 identical over 8 bases. The CDR3 consists of 16 residues. Germline V gene sequence: CDR1 DFQATT, CDR2 SNEGSKA (reference sequence). V was pared by 4 bases and J by 0 bases, with 7 bases of the junction left unmatched. CDR3 in amino acids: CSAKAGGFANTGELFF. The CDR3 bases are TGCAGTGCTAAGGCAGGGGGCTTCGCGAACACCGGGGAGCTGTTTTTT.

The CDR3 sequence is CASSLETGIFNEQFF. For the CDR3, the DNA is TGTGCCAGCAGCTTGGAGACAGGGATTTTTAATGAGCAGTTCTTC. The genes are TRBV5-4 and TRBJ2-1; 7 bases are shared with TRBD1. Germline V CDR1 and CDR2: SGHNT, YYREEE (reference sequence). V dropped 0 bases and J dropped 7; count of bases not matched to a gene: 7. The CDR3 totals 15 residues.

The chain employs TRBV30 and TRBJ2-1; D might be TRBD2 (5 bases). Trimming took off 3 bases at V and 7 bases at J, with 19 bases between the two ends. This CDR3 region has 15 residues. Germline V gives CDR1 GTSNPN, CDR2 SVGIG (reference sequence). The CDR3 loop reads CAWSVGAVIRNEQFF. Written as DNA, the CDR3 is TGTGCCTGGAGCGTGGGAGCGGTGATTAGGAATGAGCAGTTCTTC.

The chain links TRBV2 to TRBJ2-7; perhaps TRBD1 as D (6 bases). CDR3 length equals 13 residues. From germline, CDR1 is SNHLY and CDR2 FYNNEI. V gave up 3 bases and J gave up 6 bases, with 12 bases separating them. The CDR3 sequence is CASSDKVTGEQYF. CDR3 DNA: TGTGCCAGCAGTGACAAAGTGACAGGCGAGCAGTACTTC.